These 32 T cell receptor beta chains were all obtained from the same sample, sequenced in a study of T cell changes during pregnancy in multiple sclerosis (dated by TCRdb to about 2019). Library construction relied on the immunoSEQ multiplex PCR assay. Held by TCRdb, this immuneACCESS table contains in-frame sequences only and omits some clones. Under half of the omission traces to an unresolved V gene where checked; the cause of the rest is unknown. The sample table lists more than 55,000 clones, roughly 92% of them with a count of one. Together, the top ten hold approximately 1.2% of the sample. The material sequenced was peripheral blood, taken in the third trimester of pregnancy. These receptors were collected from a female donor with multiple sclerosis, enrolled in a pregnancy study.

V gene TRBV5-1 combines with J gene TRBJ1-1; weak D call: TRBD1 (6 bases). Germline CDR1 reads SGHRS; CDR2 reads YFSETQ. CDR3 length: 16 amino acids. The ends were cut back, 4 bases at V and 6 bases at J, with 22 bases in the middle. The CDR3 coding sequence is TGCGCCAGCAGCCCCTTAGCGGGGGGCTCGTTCGCTGAAGCTTTCTTT. This sequence encodes CASSPLAGGSFAEAFF.

This clone was counted only a few times. The chain links TRBV5-1 to TRBJ1-1; no clear D gene. The CDR3 covers 13 residues. CDR1 is SGHRS and CDR2 is YFSETQ in the germline V gene. V was trimmed by 3 bases and J by 1 base, leaving 7 bases between them. CDR3 in amino acids: CASSSGENTEAFF. The DNA for the CDR3 is TGCGCCAGCAGCTCAGGCGAGAACACTGAAGCTTTCTTT. The full variable domain, its missing parts supplied by reference TRBV5-1 and TRBJ1-1, is KAGVTQTPRYLIKTRGQQVTLSCSPISGHRSVSWYQQTPGQGLQFLFEYFSETQRNKGNFPGRFSGRQFSNSRSEMNVSTLELGDSALYLCASSSGENTEAFFGQGTRLTVV.

This clone was detected only a few times. The CDR3, as DNA: TGTGCCAGCAGACCGAGGACAGGGGGGAACACCGGGGAGCTGTTTTTT. This sequence encodes CASRPRTGGNTGELFF. The rearrangement links TRBV27 to TRBJ2-2; 10 nucleotides align to TRBD1. CDR1 is MNHEY, CDR2 SMNVEV, per germline (reference sequence). After removal of 6 bases from V and 1 base from J, the junction contained 5 bases not matched to a gene. The CDR3 totals 16 residues.

The chain carries TRBV19 and TRBJ2-7; the match to TRBD1 covers 7 bases. V lost 4 bases and J lost 4; bases outside the gene matches: 19. This CDR3 comprises 18 residues. Germline V gene lookup returns CDR1 LNHDA and CDR2 SQIVND (reference sequence). The CDR3 sequence: CASSTLPNRQGKRYEQYF. CDR3 nucleotides: TGTGCCAGTAGTACCTTGCCCAACCGACAGGGTAAGCGGTACGAGCAGTACTTC.

The chain couples TRBV19 to TRBJ2-7; D not certain. There are 13 residues in the CDR3. V was clipped by 3 bases and J by 2 bases, with 8 bases between them. The germline V gene has CDR1 LNHDA and CDR2 SQIVND (reference sequence). CDR3 sequence (DNA): TGTGCCAGTAGTATTCGGGTTACCTACGAGCAGTACTTC. It translates to CASSIRVTYEQYF.

The chain has TRBV29-1 and TRBJ1-3, with 8 bases matching TRBD1. CDR3 length: 14 amino acids. The trim removed 6 bases at V and 0 bases at J, leaving 4 bases unmatched. Germline V gene data show CDR1 as SQVTM and CDR2 as ANQGSEA. The CDR3 coding sequence is TGCAGCGTCCATACAGGGGGCTCTGGAAACACCATATATTTT. This codes for CSVHTGGSGNTIYF.

The rearrangement links TRBV12-5 to TRBJ2-1, with 8 bases matching TRBD1. The CDR3 has 18 amino acids. Germline CDR1 is LGHNT and CDR2 is FRNRAP. J gave up 5 bases and V 2 bases, and 14 bases lay outside the gene matches. CDR3 coding DNA: TGTGCTAGTGGTTTGAGGGTCCAACAGGGGGGAAAGAACAATGAGCAGTTCTTC. It encodes CASGLRVQQGGKNNEQFF.

This rearrangement joins TRBV18 to TRBJ2-1, with D possibly matching TRBD1 (6 bases). The CDR3 has 12 amino acids. Trimming cost V 2 bases and J 13 bases, with 12 bases left between them. Germline CDR1 and CDR2: KGHSH and LQKENI. Here the CDR3 DNA reads TGTGCCAGCTCACCATCAGGACAGCTTCAGTTCTTC. It encodes CASSPSGQLQFF.

The chain joins TRBV28 to TRBJ1-3; D is perhaps TRBD1 (6 bases). V shed 9 bases and J shed 2 bases, with 11 bases lying between them. The CDR3 has 13 residues. The V gene's germline CDR1 is MDHEN and CDR2 SYDVKM. CDR3 bases: TGTGCCAGTAGGGGGGGAGCTGGAAACACCATATATTTT. It codes for CASRGGAGNTIYF.

The chain carries TRBV6-6 and TRBJ2-1; weak D call: TRBD2 (5 bases). CDR1 MNHNY and CDR2 SVGAGI come from the germline V gene (reference sequence). The germline V and J ends were trimmed by 2 bases and 9 bases, with 11 bases remaining between them. CDR3 size: 13 residues. CDR3 in amino acids: CASSYQDLLEQFF. CDR3 nucleotides: TGTGCCAGCAGTTACCAGGACTTGCTTGAGCAGTTCTTC.

V is TRBV28 and J is TRBJ2-7; D is uncertain. This CDR3 is built from 15 residues. Trimming shortened V by 0 bases and J by 2 bases, and 11 bases separated the two germline ends. CDR1 and CDR2 (germline): MDHEN, SYDVKM. CDR3 bases: TGTGCCAGCAGTTTATGGCAGGATAATACCTACGAGCAGTACTTC. This encodes CASSLWQDNTYEQYF.

This rearrangement joins TRBV27 to TRBJ1-1; no firm D call. The CDR3 totals 17 residues. Germline V gene sequence: CDR1 MNHEY, CDR2 SMNVEV (reference sequence). Between the trimmed V and J ends, which lost 3 bases and 1 base, there was a span of 18 bases. The CDR3 bases are TGTGCCAGCAGTTTGGGGATGGGCAGCGGAGAGAACACTGAAGCTTTCTTT. As protein: CASSLGMGSGENTEAFF.

This clone is a singleton in its sample. The chain recombines TRBV4-1 with TRBJ2-5; D remains ambiguous. Trimming pared 1 base from V and 5 bases from J, leaving 11 bases between. Germline V gene sequence: CDR1 MGHRA, CDR2 YSYEKL. The CDR3 runs to 14 residues. CDR3 coding DNA: TGCGCCAGCAGCCAAGGTGCCGTACGGGAGACCCAGTACTTC. Its protein is CASSQGAVRETQYF.

The genes are TRBV6-1 and TRBJ1-4; perhaps TRBD1 as D (5 bases). Germline-derived CDR1 and CDR2 are MNHNS and SASEGT. This CDR3 has 16 amino acids. V lost 3 bases and J 3 bases, leaving 14 bases between the germline ends. The CDR3, as DNA: TGTGCCAGCAGTGACACGGGGACTAGGGCTAATGAAAAACTGTTTTTT. Amino acid sequence: CASSDTGTRANEKLFF.

This rearrangement joins TRBV10-2 to TRBJ2-5; the match to TRBD2 covers 14 bases. V lost 6 bases and J lost 3; bases outside the gene matches: 3. There are 15 residues in the CDR3. Germline assignment: CDR1 WSHSY and CDR2 SAAADI. The CDR3 region is CASRGLAGVEETQYF. The CDR3 DNA follows: TGCGCCAGCAGGGGACTAGCGGGAGTTGAAGAGACCCAGTACTTC.

The chain has TRBV5-1 and TRBJ2-1; 7 bases fit TRBD1. The germline gives CDR1 SGHRS, CDR2 YFSETQ. Trimming cost V 5 bases and J 4 bases; bases outside gene matches: 0. The CDR3 is 12 amino acids. The CDR3 loop is CASRGQYNEQFF. The CDR3 bases are TGCGCCAGCAGGGGACAGTACAATGAGCAGTTCTTC.

The chain carries TRBV28 and TRBJ1-5; D is unclear. V was shortened by 6 bases and J by 5 bases, with 11 bases between the two germline ends. This CDR3 contains 13 residues. Per the germline V gene, CDR1 is MDHEN and CDR2 is SYDVKM. CDR3 in DNA: TGTGCCAGCAGGCCGCGTCTGGATCAGCCCCAGCATTTT. Protein: CASRPRLDQPQHF.

The rearrangement joins TRBV28 to TRBJ2-5; D possibly corresponds to TRBD2 (6 bases). V lost 7 bases, J lost 2 bases, and 14 bases lay in between. Germline V gene sequence: CDR1 MDHEN, CDR2 SYDVKM. The CDR3 is 14 amino acids. CDR3 DNA sequence: TGTGCCAGCACCCACATACGGGGGCAAGAGACCCAGTACTTC. Translated, it gives CASTHIRGQETQYF.

The J gene is TRBJ2-1, the V gene TRBV4-2, with 9 positions matching TRBD1. J gave up 7 bases and V 0 bases, and 4 bases lay outside the gene matches. The V gene's germline CDR1 is LGHNA and CDR2 YNFKEQ. There are 15 residues in the CDR3. This chain's CDR3 is CASSQEQDRGNEQFF. CDR3 sequence (DNA): TGTGCCAGCAGCCAAGAACAGGACAGGGGTAATGAGCAGTTCTTC.

This chain links TRBV4-3 with TRBJ2-1; 7 bases align to TRBD2. From germline, CDR1 is LGHNA and CDR2 YSLEER. The CDR3 is made up of 15 amino acids. After removal of 2 bases from V and 12 bases from J, the junction contained 13 bases not matched to a gene. CDR3 sequence (DNA): TGCGCCAGCAGCCAATCCCCCACTAGCGAGCTAAGGCAGTTCTTC. Translated: CASSQSPTSELRQFF.

The CDR3 region is CASSLTRLAGAILGNEQFF. CDR3 sequence (DNA): TGTGCCAGCAGTCTGACCCGACTAGCGGGAGCTATTCTGGGCAATGAGCAGTTCTTC. The gene calls are TRBV5-6 and TRBJ2-1, with 12 bases aligning to TRBD2. The CDR3 has 19 amino acids. CDR1 and CDR2 (germline): SGHDT, YYEEEE. V was pared by 5 bases and J by 6 bases, with 18 bases of the junction left unmatched.

This clone was counted a few times. The chain links TRBV7-6 to TRBJ2-1; perhaps TRBD1 as D (6 bases). CDR1 is SGHVS, CDR2 FNYEAQ, per germline. V was shortened by 1 base and J by 12 bases, with 16 bases between the two germline ends. The CDR3 has 14 amino acids. The CDR3 DNA reads as TGTGCCAGCAGCTTAGACCCCGACAGGTTTGTGCAGTTCTTC. Its translation: CASSLDPDRFVQFF.

The genes are TRBV18 and TRBJ2-3; D is unclear. Germline V gene data show CDR1 as KGHSH and CDR2 as LQKENI. CDR3 length: 13 residues. V was cut by 6 bases and J by 1 base, with 8 bases left in between. This chain's CDR3 is CASSGVGTDTQYF. CDR3 DNA: TGTGCCAGCTCCGGAGTAGGCACAGATACGCAGTATTTT.

This clone appeared a single time. The chain combines TRBV28 with TRBJ1-2, with D perhaps TRBD1 (5 bases). This CDR3 spans 14 amino acids. The V end was cut by 1 base, the J end by 4 bases, with 10 bases between. Per the germline V gene, CDR1 is MDHEN and CDR2 is SYDVKM. The CDR3 nucleotides are TGTGCCAGCAGTTTATTCGGGGGATTCTATGGCTACACCTTC. This translates into CASSLFGGFYGYTF.

In its sample, this clone was seen once. The rearrangement uses TRBV14 and TRBJ2-2, with 10 bases fitting TRBD1. Losses at the gene ends were 4 bases for V and 5 bases for J; bases not matched to a gene: 7. Germline V gene data show CDR1 as SGHDN and CDR2 as FVKESK. The CDR3 spans 16 residues. CDR3 sequence reads: CASSPPGQGRTGELFF. CDR3 in DNA: TGTGCCAGCAGCCCGCCGGGACAGGGGAGGACCGGGGAGCTGTTTTTT.

The chain has TRBV27 and TRBJ2-1; 13 positions agree with TRBD2. The germline V gene encodes CDR1 MNHEY and CDR2 SMNVEV (reference sequence). With V trimmed by 1 base and J by 1 base, 4 bases remained unmatched. The length of the CDR3 is 18 residues. CDR3 residues: CASSLLGLAGMSYNEQFF. Here the CDR3 DNA reads TGTGCCAGCAGTTTATTGGGACTAGCGGGAATGTCCTACAATGAGCAGTTCTTC.

The chain carries TRBV9 and TRBJ2-3, with D possibly TRBD1 on 5 matching bases. The germline CDR1 and CDR2 sequences are SGDLS and YYNGEE. This CDR3 has 14 residues. The ends were cut back, 3 bases at V and 2 bases at J, with 10 bases in the middle. DNA of the CDR3: TGTGCCAGCAGCGCGACAGACACCACAGATACGCAGTATTTT. Its protein product is CASSATDTTDTQYF.

The chain joins TRBV6-6 to TRBJ1-2; D uncertain. CDR1 and CDR2 from the germline V gene are MNHNY and SVGAGI (reference sequence). Trimming stripped 5 bases from V and 3 bases from J, with 19 bases between. CDR3 size: 16 residues. CDR3 sequence: CASSPSGSLRDYGYTF. The CDR3 nucleotides read TGTGCCAGCAGTCCCTCCGGAAGCCTGAGGGACTATGGCTACACCTTC.

V and J are TRBV21-1 and TRBJ1-1. TRBV21-1 is designated a pseudogene. The CDR3 covers 14 residues. The CDR3 spells CASSKVTGCTEAFF. For the CDR3, the DNA is TGTGCCAGCAGCAAAGTAACGGGTTGCACTGAAGCTTTCTTT.

The chain uses TRBV9 and TRBJ2-3; D is uncertain. The CDR3 runs to 14 residues. Germline V gene sequence: CDR1 SGDLS, CDR2 YYNGEE. The ends were cut back, 0 bases at V and 2 bases at J, with 7 bases in the middle. The CDR3 DNA reads as TGTGCCAGCAGCGTAGATCCAGTCACAGATACGCAGTATTTT. The encoded protein is CASSVDPVTDTQYF.

This clone was counted once. V and J are TRBV29-1 and TRBJ2-1, with D tentatively TRBD1 (5 bases). Trimming removed 7 bases from V and 7 bases from J, with 11 bases in between. CDR3 length equals 11 residues. The germline CDR1 and CDR2 sequences are SQVTM and ANQGSEA. The CDR3 spells CSAPRQNEQFF. The DNA of the CDR3 is TGCAGCGCGCCTCGACAGAATGAGCAGTTCTTC.

The chain joins TRBV9 to TRBJ1-4; D unclear. V gave up 2 bases and J gave up 0 bases, with 5 bases separating them. CDR3 length: 14 residues. The germline gives CDR1 SGDLS, CDR2 YYNGEE. The CDR3 coding sequence is TGTGCCAGCAGCGTCAGCGCAACTAATGAAAAACTGTTTTTT. Translating it yields CASSVSATNEKLFF.